The 32 T cell receptor beta chains reported below all come from one sample, sequenced in a study of beta chain features in type 1 diabetes. Investigators reverse transcribed all isolated RNA, so they sequenced expressed TCRB transcripts. Only in-frame clones appear in the TCRdb table, and some are missing; sequencing was by immunoSEQ multiplex PCR. Here the sample spans about 320,000 clones, 12% to 15% being singletons. Sequencing was performed on central memory CD4+ T cells from blood. The receptors come from a man in his thirties or forties in good health.

This chain connects TRBV4-2 to TRBJ1-3; tentative D call: TRBD1 (6 bases). V gave up 0 bases and J gave up 3 bases, with 6 bases separating them. The length of the CDR3 is 14 residues. Germline CDR1 is LGHNA and CDR2 is YNFKEQ. The CDR3 loop is CASSQDRGGNTIYF. As DNA, the CDR3 is TGTGCCAGCAGCCAAGACAGGGGTGGAAACACCATATATTTT.

V gene TRBV5-1 combines with J gene TRBJ2-3; D is unclear. Germline CDR1 SGHRS, CDR2 YFSETQ. The CDR3 consists of 13 residues. Trimming left V 4 bases short and J 5 bases short, with 11 bases between. CDR3: CASSLSLRDTQYF. CDR3 DNA sequence: TGCGCCAGCAGCCTGAGTCTCCGAGATACGCAGTATTTT.

This clone showed up just a few times. At one end the junction does not follow the germline gene, possibly because of a read error. This chain uses TRBV7-7 with TRBJ2-3; 9 positions agree with TRBD2. Germline V CDR1 and CDR2: SSHAT, FNYEAQ (reference sequence). The CDR3 is 21 residues long. The CDR3 spells CASSLATTKAGGPQSTDTQYF. CDR3 nucleotide sequence: TGTGCTAGCAGCTTAGCGACGACTAAAGCGGGAGGCCCTCAAAGCACAGATACGCAGTATTTT.

This clone was counted between two and nine times. The CDR3 region has the DNA TGTGCCAGCAGTTTCGGCTCGGGGGCTGATAACTATGGCTACACCTTC. Protein sequence: CASSFGSGADNYGYTF. V is TRBV28 and J is TRBJ1-2, with D maybe TRBD1 (6 bases). Germline CDR1 and CDR2: MDHEN and SYDVKM. V was shortened by 3 bases and J by 1 base, with 15 bases between the two germline ends. The CDR3 loop spans 16 amino acids.

This clone was seen a few times. J is TRBJ2-3 and V is TRBV9; no firm D call. This CDR3 is built from 14 residues. Germline values: CDR1 SGDLS, CDR2 YYNGEE. Trimming took off 4 bases at V and 2 bases at J, with 11 bases between the two ends. CDR3 amino acids: CASSLTDTTDTQYF. The DNA of the CDR3 is TGTGCCAGCAGCCTGACGGATACCACAGATACGCAGTATTTT. Based on the CDR3 plus reference TRBV9 and TRBJ2-3, the full variable domain is DSGVTQTPKHLITATGQRVTLRCSPRSGDLSVYWYQQSLDQGLQFLIQYYNGEERAKGNILERFSAQQFPDLHSELNLSSLELGDSALYFCASSLTDTTDTQYFGPGTRLTVL.

The gene calls are TRBV19 and TRBJ2-3, with TRBD2 matching 9 bases. J lost 2 bases, V lost 6 bases, and 3 bases had no gene match. This CDR3 has 14 amino acids. Germline lookup yields CDR1 LNHDA and CDR2 SQIVND (reference sequence). Here the CDR3 DNA reads TGTGCCAGTAGGAGACTAGCGGCCACAGATACGCAGTATTTT. Its protein product is CASRRLAATDTQYF.

This rearrangement joins TRBV6-1 to TRBJ2-3; tentatively, D is TRBD2 (6 bases). Trimming took 5 bases from V and 2 from J, leaving 11 bases between them. Germline CDR1 is MNHNS and CDR2 is SASEGT. The CDR3 totals 14 residues. The CDR3 DNA reads TGTGCCAGCAGTAGCCGGACTAACACAGATACGCAGTATTTT. Residues: CASSSRTNTDTQYF.

The sample holds a few counts of this clone. The chain carries TRBV6-4 and TRBJ2-4; 15 nucleotides align to TRBD2. The ends lost 2 bases at V and 2 bases at J; junction bases unmatched: 16. CDR1 is MRHNA and CDR2 is SNTAGT in the germline V gene. The CDR3 is made up of 22 amino acids. The CDR3 DNA follows: TGTGCCAGCAGTGACGGGACTCCGATCTGGACTAGCGGGAGGGCCACCAAAAACATTCAGTACTTC. This sequence encodes CASSDGTPIWTSGRATKNIQYF.

Turning to this clone: The junction and the germline gene differ at one end; a read error may be behind it. In the same sample, other DNA sequences code for this CDR3. J is TRBJ2-5 and V is TRBV7-7; TRBD2 matches 7 bases. Germline-derived CDR1 and CDR2 are SSHAT and FNYEAQ (reference sequence). The CDR3 totals 14 residues. The CDR3 protein is CASSQGLGAETQYF. The DNA of the CDR3 is TGCGCCAGCAGCCAAGGACTAGGGGCGGAGACCCAGTACTTC.

This clone was observed many times. The V call is TRBV6-5, the J call TRBJ2-3, with D perhaps TRBD2 (6 bases). Germline CDR1 reads MNHEY; CDR2 reads SVGAGI. The CDR3 runs 13 residues. V lost 6 bases and J lost 3, with 10 bases in between. The CDR3 DNA is TGTGCCAGCAGATCGGGGAGGACAGATACGCAGTATTTT. Translating gives CASRSGRTDTQYF.

This clone was counted between two and nine times. V and J are TRBV30 and TRBJ1-2, with D unclear. CDR1 and CDR2 from the germline V gene are GTSNPN and SVGIG (reference sequence). The CDR3 consists of 13 residues. V was trimmed by 1 base and J by 6 bases, leaving 12 bases between them. The CDR3 reads CAWSAIPGDGYTF. CDR3 DNA sequence: TGTGCCTGGAGTGCTATACCGGGTGATGGCTACACCTTC. Drawing the rest from reference TRBV30 and TRBJ1-2, the complete variable domain is SQTIHQWPATLVQPVGSPLSLECTVEGTSNPNLYWYRQAAGRGLQLLFYSVGIGQISSEVPQNLSASRPQDRQFILSSKKLLLSDSGFYLCAWSAIPGDGYTFGSGTRLTVV.

In the case of this clone: Given a much more abundant clone one base away, this may be a read error. The chain combines TRBV7-9 with TRBJ1-1; a weak D match, TRBD1 (5 bases). V shed 4 bases and J shed 1 base, with 7 bases lying between them. Germline CDR1 reads SEHNR; CDR2 reads FQNEAQ (reference sequence). CDR3 length: 13 amino acids. CDR3 DNA sequence: TGTGCCAGCAGCTCAGACAGGAACACTGAAGCTTTCTTT. Its protein product is CASSSDRNTEAFF.

This clone was recorded a few times. The chain links TRBV11-3 to TRBJ2-3, with D possibly matching TRBD2 (5 bases). The V gene's germline CDR1 is SGHNT and CDR2 YENEEA. Trimming cost V 5 bases and J 2 bases, with 8 bases left between them. This CDR3 comprises 13 residues. In DNA form, the CDR3 reads TGTGCCAGCAGCGGCGGGCCCACAGATACGCAGTATTTT. Translation gives CASSGGPTDTQYF.

The rearrangement joins TRBV7-2 to TRBJ2-2; TRBD2 is a possible D gene (7 bases). Germline V CDR1 and CDR2: SGHTA, FQGNSA. The CDR3 consists of 17 residues. V lost 7 bases to trimming and J lost 1 base, with 19 bases between them. The CDR3 DNA reads TGTGCCAGCAAAGGGACTGCGGGGGCCCTGAACACCGGGGAGCTGTTTTTT. As protein: CASKGTAGALNTGELFF.

A few counts support this clone. Other DNA sequences in the sample encode the same CDR3. The J gene is TRBJ1-1, the V gene TRBV2; D call uncertain. V was clipped by 5 bases and J by 1 base, with 8 bases between them. Germline loops: CDR1 SNHLY, CDR2 FYNNEI. The CDR3 length is 13 residues. This CDR3 is CASSLLENTEAFF. CDR3 in DNA: TGTGCCAGCAGTTTATTGGAGAACACTGAAGCTTTCTTT.

In the case of this clone: Other DNA sequences in this specimen translate into the identical CDR3. This chain uses TRBV7-9 with TRBJ2-5, with D uncertain. V gave up 4 bases and J gave up 4 bases, with 4 bases separating them. Germline CDR1 and CDR2: SEHNR and FQNEAQ (reference sequence). This CDR3 is 11 amino acids long. The CDR3 is CASSSLETQYF. The CDR3 DNA is TGTGCCAGCAGCTCCTTAGAGACCCAGTACTTC.

The V call is TRBV6-6, the J call TRBJ2-7, with D hard to call. The CDR3 has 11 residues. Deletions cut 8 bases from V and 3 bases from J, with 8 bases between. From germline, CDR1 is MNHNY and CDR2 SVGAGI (reference sequence). The CDR3 loop is CASEQDYEQYV. DNA for the CDR3: TGTGCCAGCGAGCAGGACTACGAGCAGTACGTC.

This chain links TRBV4-3 with TRBJ1-1; 8 bases line up with TRBD1. The length of the CDR3 is 18 residues. The V gene end was trimmed by 4 bases and the J gene end by 2 bases; junction bases not matched to a gene: 15. Germline V gene data show CDR1 as LGHNA and CDR2 as YSLEER. The CDR3, as DNA: TGCGCCAGCAGCCCACTAGAGACAGGGGACAACTATAACACTGAAGCTTTCTTT. It specifies CASSPLETGDNYNTEAFF.

The chain has TRBV5-1 and TRBJ2-2; D remains ambiguous. CDR3 length equals 15 residues. Trimming left V 1 base short and J 4 bases short, with 11 bases between. Germline values: CDR1 SGHRS, CDR2 YFSETQ. The CDR3 DNA follows: TGCGCCAGCAGCTTGTCGCTAGGTCGCACCGGGGAGCTGTTTTTT. Translation gives CASSLSLGRTGELFF.

The V gene is TRBV16, the J gene TRBJ1-2; D remains ambiguous. The V and J ends lost 4 bases and 2 bases respectively, with 14 bases between them. CDR1 and CDR2 from the germline V gene are KGHSY and FQNENV. The CDR3 extends over 15 amino acids. CDR3 sequence reads: CASSPRGSGNYGYTF. CDR3 nucleotide sequence: TGTGCCAGCAGCCCCCGAGGGAGCGGCAACTATGGCTACACCTTC. Together with reference TRBV16 and TRBJ1-2, the CDR3 gives the full variable domain: GEEVAQTPKHLVRGEGQKAKLYCAPIKGHSYVFWYQQVLKNEFKFLISFQNENVFDETGMPKERFSAKCLPNSPCSLEIQATKLEDSAVYFCASSPRGSGNYGYTFGSGTRLTVV.

The rearrangement uses TRBV9 and TRBJ1-6; 10 bases map to TRBD1. The V and J ends lost 0 bases and 6 bases, in that order; junction bases with no gene match: 3. The CDR3 covers 16 residues. Germline values: CDR1 SGDLS, CDR2 YYNGEE. CDR3 region: CASSVGGQGGNSPLHF. Here the CDR3 DNA reads TGTGCCAGCAGCGTAGGTGGACAGGGGGGTAATTCACCCCTCCACTTT. Looking up the rest from reference TRBV9 and TRBJ1-6 gives the full variable domain: DSGVTQTPKHLITATGQRVTLRCSPRSGDLSVYWYQQSLDQGLQFLIQYYNGEERAKGNILERFSAQQFPDLHSELNLSSLELGDSALYFCASSVGGQGGNSPLHFGNGTRLTVT.

V and J are TRBV7-2 and TRBJ2-2; 12 nucleotides line up with TRBD2. The CDR3 extends over 15 amino acids. Germline V CDR1 and CDR2: SGHTA, FQGNSA. After removal of 7 bases from V and 5 bases from J, the junction contained 5 bases not matched to a gene. CDR3 residues: CASTMTSGRTGELFF. The CDR3 nucleotides are TGTGCCAGCACCATGACTAGCGGGAGAACCGGGGAGCTGTTTTTT.

This clone has only a few counts. V is TRBV7-2 and J is TRBJ2-1; D may correspond to TRBD1 or TRBD2 (5 bases each). The germline CDR1 and CDR2 sequences are SGHTA and FQGNSA. CDR3 length equals 15 residues. The V end was cut by 7 bases, the J end by 3 bases, with 16 bases between. CDR3 region: CASTPVGVGYNEQFF. The CDR3 DNA reads TGTGCCAGCACACCGGTGGGGGTCGGCTACAATGAGCAGTTCTTC.

This rearrangement joins TRBV28 to TRBJ1-1, with TRBD1 matching 11 bases. The CDR3 is made up of 15 amino acids. V was clipped by 4 bases and J by 5 bases; unmatched bases: 6. The germline CDR1 and CDR2 sequences are MDHEN and SYDVKM. The chain's CDR3 is CASSSSGTGGTEAFF. The CDR3 DNA is TGTGCCAGCAGTTCATCCGGGACAGGGGGAACTGAAGCTTTCTTT.

This clone was observed a few times. J is TRBJ2-1 and V is TRBV5-6; maybe TRBD2 (6 bases). Germline assignment: CDR1 SGHDT and CDR2 YYEEEE. CDR3 length equals 16 residues. Between the trimmed V and J ends, which lost 3 bases and 8 bases, there was a span of 21 bases. The DNA for the CDR3 is TGTGCCAGCAGCTCTTCGCGGCTAGCGAGTATCGATGAGCAGTTCTTC. Amino acid sequence: CASSSSRLASIDEQFF.

This clone was counted between two and nine times. The CDR3 nucleotides read TGTGCCAGCAGTGGGGATTTTTCTCTGAACACTGAAGCTTTCTTT. This sequence encodes CASSGDFSLNTEAFF. The chain joins TRBV27 to TRBJ1-1; D gene ambiguous. Germline V lookup: CDR1 MNHEY, CDR2 SMNVEV (reference sequence). V was clipped by 5 bases and J by 0 bases, with 13 bases between them. The CDR3 loop spans 15 amino acids.

This sequence joins TRBV19 and TRBJ2-6; D not certain. CDR3 size: 16 residues. V gave up 5 bases and J gave up 2 bases, with 13 bases separating them. In germline, CDR1 is LNHDA, CDR2 SQIVND (reference sequence). Written as DNA, the CDR3 is TGTGCCAGTAGTCTTATATTGGGTGCTGGGGCCAACGTCCTGACTTTC. It yields the protein CASSLILGAGANVLTF.

In its sample, this clone was seen a few times. CDR3 bases: TGTGCCATCAGATCCGGAGGACTAGCGGGCCGCACAGATACGCAGTATTTT. Translated, it gives CAIRSGGLAGRTDTQYF. The V and J genes are TRBV10-3 and TRBJ2-3; 11 bases align to TRBD2. The junction had 9 bases not matched to a gene; V was cut back by 6 bases and J by 1 base. Germline V lookup: CDR1 ENHRY, CDR2 SYGVKD. The CDR3 is made up of 17 amino acids.

The genes are TRBV25-1 and TRBJ2-7, with 7 positions matching TRBD2. CDR1 MGHDK and CDR2 SYGVNS come from the germline V gene. The CDR3 spans 14 residues. V shed 3 bases and J 3 bases; nucleotides not matched to a gene: 5. CDR3 nucleotide sequence: TGTGCCAGCAGTGACCCGGGAGGTAACTACGAGCAGTACTTC. Residues: CASSDPGGNYEQYF.

This clone was recorded many times. The chain has TRBV5-1 and TRBJ1-5; D is undetermined. The CDR3 loop spans 16 amino acids. Germline V lookup: CDR1 SGHRS, CDR2 YFSETQ. V gave up 5 bases and J gave up 4 bases, with 19 bases separating them. The CDR3 coding sequence is TGCGCCAGCAGTATTGGGCCCGTAGGGTCTAATCAGCCCCAGCATTTT. Encoded protein: CASSIGPVGSNQPQHF. Supplemented by reference TRBV5-1 and TRBJ1-5, the full variable domain reads KAGVTQTPRYLIKTRGQQVTLSCSPISGHRSVSWYQQTPGQGLQFLFEYFSETQRNKGNFPGRFSGRQFSNSRSEMNVSTLELGDSALYLCASSIGPVGSNQPQHFGDGTRLSIL.

The genes are TRBV19 and TRBJ2-7, with 7 nucleotides matching TRBD1. The ends lost 7 bases at V and 0 bases at J; junction bases unmatched: 0. Germline lookup yields CDR1 LNHDA and CDR2 SQIVND (reference sequence). This CDR3 spans 12 amino acids. The CDR3 protein is CASTGGSYEQYF. The CDR3 coding sequence is TGTGCCAGTACAGGGGGCTCCTACGAGCAGTACTTC.

In its sample, this clone was seen a few times. The CDR3 nucleotides are TGTGCCAGCAGCTTAACTTCCAGCTACGAGCAGTACGTC. The encoded protein is CASSLTSSYEQYV. J is TRBJ2-7 and V is TRBV11-2, with D unresolved. The CDR3 is made up of 13 amino acids. Looked up from germline, CDR1 is SGHAT and CDR2 is FQNNGV. V shed 2 bases and J shed 3 bases, with 8 bases lying between them.